A single sample is the source of the 27 T cell receptor beta chains below, sequenced in a study of shared clonotypes between healthy human individuals. TCRdb's copy holds only in-frame clones and misses some; the assay was immunoSEQ multiplex PCR. In the table there are about 1.5 million clones, 95% to 97% of which are singletons. The sequenced sample consisted of naive CD4+ T cells sorted from blood. Subset noted: CD45RA+ positively selected. All receptors derive from a man younger than 40 in good health.

This clone is a singleton in its sample. The rearrangement links TRBV10-3 to TRBJ2-7; 9 positions match TRBD1. The V and J ends lost 6 bases and 11 bases, in that order; junction bases with no gene match: 5. This CDR3 comprises 11 residues. In germline, CDR1 is ENHRY, CDR2 SYGVKD. CDR3 in DNA: TGTGCCATCAGAGAACAGGGGGCAGAGTACTTC. This gives the protein CAIREQGAEYF.

CDR3 DNA sequence: TGCGCCAGCAGCTTGGCACCGAAAGAGACCCAGTACTTC. As protein: CASSLAPKETQYF. The V gene is TRBV5-1, the J gene TRBJ2-5; no definite D call. Deletions cut 0 bases from V and 3 bases from J, with 6 bases between. The CDR3 loop spans 13 amino acids. Germline values: CDR1 SGHRS, CDR2 YFSETQ.

CDR3 protein: CASGNTVGGNEKLFF. The CDR3 DNA follows: TGTGCCAGCGGAAATACAGTGGGGGGGAATGAAAAACTGTTTTTT. This chain connects TRBV7-8 to TRBJ1-4, with D perhaps TRBD1 (5 bases). CDR3 length equals 15 residues. Germline V gives CDR1 SGHVS, CDR2 FQNEAQ. Trimming took 8 bases from V and 5 from J, leaving 18 bases between them. Complete variable domain (other parts from reference TRBV7-8 and TRBJ1-4): GAGVSQSPRYKVAKRGQDVALRCDPISGHVSLFWYQQALGQGPEFLTYFQNEAQLDKSGLPSDRFFAERPEGSVSTLKIQRTQQEDSAVYLCASGNTVGGNEKLFFGSGTQLSVL.

The chain has TRBV5-1 and TRBJ2-5, with D perhaps matching TRBD1 (6 bases). Germline CDR1 is SGHRS and CDR2 is YFSETQ. With 4 bases removed from V and 5 bases from J, the gap between germline ends came to 15 bases. This CDR3 spans 14 amino acids. The CDR3 DNA is TGCGCCAGCAGCGTTGACAGGTGGGGGGAGACCCAGTACTTC. As protein: CASSVDRWGETQYF.

This clone appeared a few times. V gene TRBV19 combines with J gene TRBJ2-7; TRBD2 is a possible D gene (5 bases). With 3 bases removed from V and 2 bases from J, the gap between germline ends came to 14 bases. Germline V lookup: CDR1 LNHDA, CDR2 SQIVND (reference sequence). The CDR3 consists of 15 residues. The CDR3 DNA sequence: TGTGCCAGTAGTATCGAGGGCAGACGAACCTACGAGCAGTACTTC. Protein: CASSIEGRRTYEQYF.

The chain joins TRBV18 to TRBJ2-7, with a weak D call TRBD1 (6 bases). The CDR3 extends over 14 amino acids. Between the trimmed V and J ends, which lost 5 bases and 0 bases, there was a span of 11 bases. Germline loops: CDR1 KGHSH, CDR2 LQKENI. The CDR3 is CASSSEGGSYEQYF. CDR3 DNA sequence: TGTGCCAGCTCATCGGAAGGGGGCTCCTACGAGCAGTACTTC. The whole variable domain, remainder taken from reference TRBV18 and TRBJ2-7, is NAGVMQNPRHLVRRRGQEARLRCSPMKGHSHVYWYRQLPEEGLKFMVYLQKENIIDESGMPKERFSAEFPKEGPSILRIQQVVRGDSAAYFCASSSEGGSYEQYFGPGTRLTVT.

CDR3 loop: CASRSYRTGSNEQFF. In DNA, the CDR3 is TGTGCCAGCAGGTCCTATCGGACAGGGTCGAATGAGCAGTTCTTC. V and J are TRBV7-6 and TRBJ2-1, with 8 bases fitting TRBD1. The CDR3 runs 15 residues. The junction had 11 bases not matched to a gene; V was cut back by 6 bases and J by 7 bases. Per the germline V gene, CDR1 is SGHVS and CDR2 is FNYEAQ.

This clone was seen once. V gene TRBV5-1 combines with J gene TRBJ2-3; perhaps TRBD1 as D (6 bases). CDR1 is SGHRS and CDR2 is YFSETQ in the germline V gene. This CDR3 has 16 residues. V lost 1 base and J lost 0, with 12 bases in between. The CDR3 is CASSLIGRGSTDTQYF. In DNA form, the CDR3 reads TGCGCCAGCAGCTTGATTGGCAGGGGAAGCACAGATACGCAGTATTTT.

On this clone itself: Germline and junction disagree at one end, which may indicate a read error. The chain links TRBV18 to TRBJ2-3; D is ambiguous. Germline V CDR1 and CDR2: KGHSH, LQKENI. The CDR3 totals 15 residues. Here the CDR3 DNA reads TGTGCCAGCTCCCCACTCCCGAGAAGCACAGATACGCAGTATTTT. This translates into CASSPLPRSTDTQYF.

The V call is TRBV29-1, the J call TRBJ2-2, with 7 positions matching TRBD1. Germline loops: CDR1 SQVTM, CDR2 ANQGSEA. The CDR3 is 14 residues long. Trimming took 8 bases from V and 0 from J; bases not matched to a gene: 6. The CDR3 bases are TGCAGCTTCCAGGGGGATCCGAACACCGGGGAGCTGTTTTTT. This codes for CSFQGDPNTGELFF.

The chain carries TRBV5-1 and TRBJ2-2; 9 positions match TRBD1. Looked up from germline, CDR1 is SGHRS and CDR2 is YFSETQ. The junction had 6 bases not matched to a gene; V was cut back by 4 bases and J by 5 bases. The CDR3 sequence is 15 residues long. In DNA, the CDR3 is TGCGCCAGCAGCAGGGACAGGGATGGGACCGGGGAGCTGTTTTTT. Amino acids: CASSRDRDGTGELFF.

This chain links TRBV2 with TRBJ1-3; perhaps TRBD1 as D (5 bases). The germline V gene has CDR1 SNHLY and CDR2 FYNNEI. V was trimmed by 2 bases and J by 2 bases, leaving 10 bases between them. This CDR3 has 15 amino acids. The CDR3 bases are TGTGCCAGCAGTGAAACCCGGGGCGCTGGAAACACCATATATTTT. Translating gives CASSETRGAGNTIYF.

A remark on this clone: Mismatch with germline at one junction end may stem from a read error. The chain has TRBV25-1 and TRBJ2-4; no reliable D call. The CDR3 runs to 14 residues. CDR1 is MGHDK, CDR2 SYGVNS, per germline. The CDR3 here is CASSESPSKTIQYF. The CDR3 coding sequence is TGTGCCAGCAGTGAATCACCATCAAAAACCATTCAGTACTTC.

CDR3 DNA sequence: TGTGCCACCAGCAGACAAACAGGGGTAGGCAATCAGCCCCAGCATTTT. Protein: CATSRQTGVGNQPQHF. The V call is TRBV15, the J call TRBJ1-5; TRBD1 agrees at 7 bases. J lost 2 bases, V lost 2 bases, and 6 bases had no gene match. This CDR3 has 16 amino acids. Germline assignment: CDR1 LNHNV and CDR2 YYDKDF (reference sequence).

The chain recombines TRBV7-8 with TRBJ1-5; the match to TRBD1 covers 7 bases. Germline loops: CDR1 SGHVS, CDR2 FQNEAQ. This CDR3 is built from 18 residues. The trim removed 5 bases at V and 1 base at J, leaving 14 bases unmatched. This CDR3 reads CASSLVNRGTVSNQPQHF. Here the CDR3 DNA reads TGTGCCAGCAGCCTGGTTAATCGTGGGACAGTGAGCAATCAGCCCCAGCATTTT. Full variable domain (rest looked up from reference TRBV7-8 and TRBJ1-5): GAGVSQSPRYKVAKRGQDVALRCDPISGHVSLFWYQQALGQGPEFLTYFQNEAQLDKSGLPSDRFFAERPEGSVSTLKIQRTQQEDSAVYLCASSLVNRGTVSNQPQHFGDGTRLSIL.

This rearrangement joins TRBV5-6 to TRBJ1-5, with TRBD1 as a possible D gene (5 bases). Trimming took 3 bases from V and 1 from J, leaving 14 bases between them. Per germline, CDR1 SGHDT and CDR2 YYEEEE. The CDR3 consists of 16 residues. The CDR3 protein is CASSSLTDSSNQPQHF. CDR3 coding DNA: TGTGCCAGCAGCTCCCTGACAGACTCAAGCAATCAGCCCCAGCATTTT.

The genes are TRBV2 and TRBJ2-3; tentative D call: TRBD2 (5 bases). CDR3 length: 13 amino acids. V was clipped by 5 bases and J by 8 bases, with 14 bases between them. Germline V lookup: CDR1 SNHLY, CDR2 FYNNEI. This CDR3 is CASSPNGEGTQYF. The CDR3 bases are TGTGCCAGCAGTCCAAACGGCGAGGGTACGCAGTATTTT.

V is TRBV7-3 and J is TRBJ2-1, with 11 bases fitting TRBD2. Germline V CDR1 and CDR2: SGHTA, FQGTGA. The CDR3 consists of 17 residues. The ends lost 4 bases at V and 6 bases at J; junction bases unmatched: 11. The CDR3, as DNA: TGTGCCAGCAGCTCTCCGGTAGCGGGAGGGACCCTCAATGAGCAGTTCTTC. The encoded protein is CASSSPVAGGTLNEQFF.

The CDR3 spells CASSLKGNGANVLTF. The CDR3 DNA reads TGTGCCAGCAGTTTAAAGGGTAATGGGGCCAACGTCCTGACTTTC. This chain joins TRBV27 and TRBJ2-6, with no clear D. Germline V gene sequence: CDR1 MNHEY, CDR2 SMNVEV (reference sequence). The length of the CDR3 is 15 residues. With 2 bases removed from V and 3 bases from J, the gap between germline ends came to 8 bases.

Turning to this clone: Other nucleotide sequences from this sample produce the same CDR3. This sequence joins TRBV6-1 and TRBJ2-7; 7 bases align to TRBD1. The CDR3 consists of 14 residues. The V gene's germline CDR1 is MNHNS and CDR2 SASEGT. The trim removed 3 bases at V and 1 base at J, leaving 3 bases unmatched. CDR3 nucleotide sequence: TGTGCCAGCAGTGAGGCAGGGGGTTCCTACGAGCAGTACTTC. Residues: CASSEAGGSYEQYF.

The chain couples TRBV5-1 to TRBJ2-5; tentative D call: TRBD1 (6 bases). The V and J ends lost 5 bases and 2 bases respectively, with 25 bases between them. The CDR3 spans 18 residues. Germline assignment: CDR1 SGHRS and CDR2 YFSETQ. CDR3: CASRGAHTPGGIQETQYF. CDR3 coding DNA: TGCGCCAGCAGGGGTGCCCACACCCCTGGGGGCATACAAGAGACCCAGTACTTC.

The chain couples TRBV30 to TRBJ1-3; no reliable D call. With 4 bases removed from V and 0 bases from J, the gap between germline ends came to 10 bases. Per germline, CDR1 GTSNPN and CDR2 SVGIG (reference sequence). The CDR3 runs 14 residues. CDR3 protein: CAWKVTNSGNTIYF. For the CDR3, the DNA is TGTGCCTGGAAAGTGACCAACTCTGGAAACACCATATATTTT.

The chain recombines TRBV10-3 with TRBJ2-7; TRBD2 matches at 7 bases. V shed 3 bases and J 7 bases; nucleotides not matched to a gene: 15. Germline values: CDR1 ENHRY, CDR2 SYGVKD. This CDR3 contains 16 residues. The CDR3 DNA follows: TGTGCCATCAGTGACGTGGCGGGAGTAGTCCCTAAAGAGCAGTACTTC. This codes for CAISDVAGVVPKEQYF.

This clone was counted once. This sequence joins TRBV5-4 and TRBJ2-2, with 8 bases fitting TRBD1. The V segment lost 4 bases and the J segment 5 bases; nucleotides outside the gene matches: 10. CDR1 is SGHNT, CDR2 YYREEE, per germline (reference sequence). This CDR3 has 16 amino acids. The CDR3 protein is CASSGLDRGGTGELFF. The CDR3 coding sequence is TGTGCCAGCAGCGGCCTCGACAGGGGTGGAACCGGGGAGCTGTTTTTT.

The chain employs TRBV6-1 and TRBJ1-1; D is unresolved. This CDR3 is 14 amino acids long. The V end was cut by 5 bases, the J end by 2 bases, with 12 bases between. Germline V gene data show CDR1 as MNHNS and CDR2 as SASEGT. This CDR3 reads CASSTKAGNTEAFF. Written as DNA, the CDR3 is TGTGCCAGCAGTACGAAGGCGGGAAACACTGAAGCTTTCTTT.

Here the CDR3 DNA reads TGTGCCAGCAGCGTCGCGGGAGGGAGGAATGAGCAGTTCTTC. Protein sequence: CASSVAGGRNEQFF. The chain couples TRBV9 to TRBJ2-1; 9 bases fit TRBD2. Germline assignment: CDR1 SGDLS and CDR2 YYNGEE. The CDR3 has 14 amino acids. The trim removed 2 bases at V and 7 bases at J, leaving 4 bases unmatched.

The V gene is TRBV18, the J gene TRBJ2-7, with 7 bases lining up with TRBD1. The J segment lost 5 bases and the V segment lost 3 bases, leaving 10 bases of the junction unmatched. Germline-derived CDR1 and CDR2 are KGHSH and LQKENI. The CDR3 sequence is 15 residues long. CDR3 sequence reads: CASSPTTQGRNEQYF. The CDR3 coding sequence is TGTGCCAGCTCACCCACGACACAGGGGCGGAACGAGCAGTACTTC.